Listed here are 22 T cell receptor beta chains from one sample, sequenced in a study of a mutant IDH1 vaccine in newly diagnosed glioma. The time point was: baseline, week 1 (first vaccination visit). Treatment defined: pre-vaccination baseline after standard-of-care therapy. Assay used: immunoSEQ multiplex PCR; TCRdb lists only in-frame clones, some missing. The repertoire consists of some 15,000 clones, with 80% to 90% occurring once and the leading ten covering 7.5% to 9.5%. Sequenced here: PBMCs, sampled from a glioma patient treated with radiotherapy, temozolomide or both. These TCRs come from a woman in her 40s with glioma. Some clones in this sample may be carry-over from other donors' samples.

The J gene is TRBJ2-1, the V gene TRBV30, with TRBD2 identical over 7 bases. Germline V gives CDR1 GTSNPN, CDR2 SVGIG (reference sequence). V dropped 3 bases and J dropped 1; count of bases not matched to a gene: 9. The CDR3 runs 16 residues. In nucleotides, the CDR3 is TGTGCCTGGAGGGGGGACTATTTCTCTTCCTACAATGAGCAGTTCTTC. The encoded protein is CAWRGDYFSSYNEQFF. The entire variable domain, with the rest obtained from reference TRBV30 and TRBJ2-1, is as follows: SQTIHQWPATLVQPVGSPLSLECTVEGTSNPNLYWYRQAAGRGLQLLFYSVGIGQISSEVPQNLSASRPQDRQFILSSKKLLLSDSGFYLCAWRGDYFSSYNEQFFGPGTRLTVL.

A single count supports this clone. The chain carries TRBV6-1 and TRBJ2-6; D is unclear. CDR1 and CDR2 (germline): MNHNS, SASEGT. The CDR3 sequence is 15 residues long. Trimming shortened V by 2 bases and J by 2 bases, and 7 bases separated the two germline ends. The CDR3, as DNA: TGTGCCAGCAGTGAATGGAGTACTGGGGCCAACGTCCTGACTTTC. This translates into CASSEWSTGANVLTF.

The rearrangement joins TRBV7-8 to TRBJ2-7; 8 nucleotides align to TRBD1. The CDR3 spans 14 residues. CDR1 is SGHVS, CDR2 FQNEAQ, per germline. V lost 2 bases to trimming and J lost 3 bases; unmatched junction nucleotides: 3. The CDR3 coding sequence is TGTGCCAGCAGCTTAATTACAGGGGGCTACGAGCAGTACTTC. Translation gives CASSLITGGYEQYF.

The chain carries TRBV4-1 and TRBJ1-2, with unresolved D. Per germline, CDR1 MGHRA and CDR2 YSYEKL. This CDR3 has 12 amino acids. V lost 0 bases and J lost 5, with 4 bases in between. For the CDR3, the DNA is TGCGCCAGCAGCCAAGACCGGTATGGCTACACCTTC. This codes for CASSQDRYGYTF.

V gene TRBV5-1 combines with J gene TRBJ2-2, with 11 bases that match TRBD2. The length of the CDR3 is 17 residues. V was pared by 4 bases and J by 1 base, with 6 bases of the junction left unmatched. Germline-derived CDR1 and CDR2 are SGHRS and YFSETQ. The CDR3 bases are TGCGCCAGCAGCCTACTAGCGGGAGTTGGGAACACCGGGGAGCTGTTTTTT. This translates into CASSLLAGVGNTGELFF.

The V call is TRBV4-1, the J call TRBJ2-1; TRBD2 matches at 12 bases. V was clipped by 4 bases and J by 8 bases; unmatched bases: 9. CDR3 length: 16 amino acids. Germline-derived CDR1 and CDR2 are MGHRA and YSYEKL. CDR3 bases: TGCGCCAGCAGCCGCCTAGCGGGGGGGCCTATCGATGAGCAGTTCTTC. Its translation: CASSRLAGGPIDEQFF.

The chain carries TRBV11-2 and TRBJ1-2; TRBD1 is a possible D gene (5 bases). The germline CDR1 and CDR2 sequences are SGHAT and FQNNGV. Deletions cut 5 bases from V and 4 bases from J, with 11 bases between. This CDR3 is 13 amino acids long. The CDR3 bases are TGTGCCAGCAGCCTGGGACTGACCTATGGCTACACCTTC. Amino acid sequence: CASSLGLTYGYTF.

The chain recombines TRBV5-1 with TRBJ1-1, with no clear D. Germline loops: CDR1 SGHRS, CDR2 YFSETQ. This CDR3 comprises 15 residues. V lost 4 bases to trimming and J lost 0 bases, with 13 bases between them. The chain's CDR3 is CASSLEGTLNTEAFF. CDR3 nucleotides: TGCGCCAGCAGCCTAGAGGGAACCTTGAACACTGAAGCTTTCTTT.

The gene calls are TRBV30 and TRBJ2-5, with TRBD2 matching over 8 bases. Losses at the gene ends were 2 bases for V and 4 bases for J; bases not matched to a gene: 6. Germline V CDR1 and CDR2: GTSNPN, SVGIG (reference sequence). CDR3 size: 14 residues. The CDR3 protein is CAWSPGGAVETQYF. The DNA of the CDR3 is TGTGCCTGGAGTCCCGGGGGGGCCGTAGAGACCCAGTACTTC.

This clone has just one count. This chain joins TRBV7-9 and TRBJ1-1; D remains ambiguous. CDR1 is SEHNR, CDR2 FQNEAQ, per germline (reference sequence). The CDR3 totals 12 residues. V was clipped by 3 bases and J by 4 bases, with 6 bases between them. The CDR3 sequence: CASSFGLTEAFF. CDR3 DNA: TGTGCCAGCAGCTTCGGACTCACTGAAGCTTTCTTT.

This rearrangement joins TRBV5-1 to TRBJ1-6; D is ambiguous. This CDR3 is built from 12 residues. CDR1 is SGHRS and CDR2 is YFSETQ in the germline V gene. V lost 4 bases and J 10 bases, leaving 9 bases between the germline ends. The CDR3 protein is CASSPDHSPLHF. As DNA, the CDR3 is TGCGCCAGCAGCCCGGATCACTCACCCCTCCACTTT.

The rearrangement joins TRBV15 to TRBJ2-1; D gene uncertain. Germline CDR1 is LNHNV and CDR2 is YYDKDF (reference sequence). The CDR3 consists of 13 residues. V gave up 0 bases and J gave up 5 bases, with 5 bases separating them. CDR3 region: CATSRDGNNEQFF. The CDR3 coding sequence is TGTGCCACCAGCAGAGATGGGAACAATGAGCAGTTCTTC.

This clone occurred once. The chain recombines TRBV30 with TRBJ1-6; D is uncertain. Germline assignment: CDR1 GTSNPN and CDR2 SVGIG (reference sequence). Deletions cut 1 base from V and 1 base from J, with 5 bases between. CDR3 length: 14 amino acids. The CDR3 sequence is CAWSGGSYNSPLHF. CDR3 nucleotides: TGTGCCTGGAGTGGGGGATCCTATAATTCACCCCTCCACTTT.

About this clone itself: Other DNA sequences of this sample code for an identical CDR3. V gene TRBV2 combines with J gene TRBJ1-5; D ambiguous. CDR1 is SNHLY, CDR2 FYNNEI, per germline. Trimming shortened V by 4 bases and J by 4 bases, and 8 bases separated the two germline ends. The CDR3 loop spans 13 amino acids. The CDR3 loop reads CASSVSGNQPQHF. The CDR3, as DNA: TGTGCCAGCAGTGTTTCGGGTAATCAGCCCCAGCATTTT.

The chain uses TRBV5-5 and TRBJ1-3; 9 bases fit TRBD1. V lost 1 base and J lost 0; bases outside the gene matches: 2. CDR3 size: 16 residues. CDR1 is SGHKS and CDR2 is YYEKEE in the germline V gene (reference sequence). DNA for the CDR3: TGTGCCAGCAGCTTGACAGGGGGCGTCTCTGGAAACACCATATATTTT. The encoded protein is CASSLTGGVSGNTIYF.

The gene calls are TRBV18 and TRBJ1-5, with D perhaps matching TRBD1 (5 bases). The germline V and J ends were trimmed by 0 bases and 0 bases, with 18 bases remaining between them. The V gene's germline CDR1 is KGHSH and CDR2 LQKENI. The CDR3 has 19 amino acids. As DNA, the CDR3 is TGTGCCAGCTCACCACCCCCTATTGGGGGTTTGTATAGCAATCAGCCCCAGCATTTT. Protein sequence: CASSPPPIGGLYSNQPQHF.

V usage is TRBV7-4 and J usage is TRBJ1-2; 7 nucleotides line up with TRBD1. The CDR3 is 13 amino acids. Trimming took 5 bases from V and 8 from J; bases not matched to a gene: 8. CDR1 SGHVT and CDR2 SQSDAQ come from the germline V gene. CDR3 bases: TGTGCCAGCAGCAAGACAGGGAGAAGAGGCTACACCTTC. It specifies CASSKTGRRGYTF.

The rearrangement joins TRBV6-4 to TRBJ2-2; no definite D call. The CDR3 totals 14 residues. Germline-derived CDR1 and CDR2 are MRHNA and SNTAGT. V lost 0 bases and J lost 8, with 10 bases in between. The CDR3 DNA sequence: TGTGCCAGCAGTGACTCGGCCTCCACGGGGGAGCTGTTTTTT. Amino acid sequence: CASSDSASTGELFF.

The chain links TRBV5-6 to TRBJ2-1, with 10 bases fitting TRBD2. J gave up 4 bases and V 4 bases, and 8 bases lay outside the gene matches. The CDR3 runs 16 residues. Germline V gene data show CDR1 as SGHDT and CDR2 as YYEEEE. The CDR3 DNA is TGTGCCAGCAGCGGCACCGGGACTAGCGTTTACAATGAGCAGTTCTTC. It encodes CASSGTGTSVYNEQFF.

V gene TRBV30 combines with J gene TRBJ1-3; D is undetermined. The CDR3 contains 12 residues. Trimming pared 3 bases from V and 0 bases from J, leaving 3 bases between. Germline V gene data show CDR1 as GTSNPN and CDR2 as SVGIG (reference sequence). CDR3 region: CAWRGSGNTIYF. CDR3 DNA: TGTGCCTGGAGGGGCTCTGGAAACACCATATATTTT.

V gene TRBV11-2 combines with J gene TRBJ2-5; 12 nucleotides agree with TRBD2. Germline V gene sequence: CDR1 SGHAT, CDR2 FQNNGV. V shed 1 base, J shed 5 bases, and the junction held 5 bases outside the gene matches. The length of the CDR3 is 16 residues. This chain's CDR3 is CASSLALAGGPETQYF. Here the CDR3 DNA reads TGTGCCAGCAGCTTAGCCCTAGCGGGAGGGCCGGAGACCCAGTACTTC.

The chain joins TRBV30 to TRBJ2-1, with a possible D match to TRBD2 (7 bases). The germline gives CDR1 GTSNPN, CDR2 SVGIG (reference sequence). Trimming cost V 5 bases and J 0 bases, with 23 bases left between them. The CDR3 length is 18 residues. The CDR3 sequence is CAWGGGASGRSSYNEQFF. The CDR3 DNA sequence: TGTGCCTGGGGGGGCGGGGCTAGCGGCAGGAGCTCCTACAATGAGCAGTTCTTC.